Detailed here is one TCR beta chain. This sample is part of a study of shared clonotypes between healthy human individuals. Germline trimming cut 4 bases from V and 6 bases from J; bases unmatched to any gene: 4. The CDR3 covers 14 residues. Germline-derived CDR1 and CDR2 are SGHNT and YYREEE (reference sequence). In the authors' workflow: Junction-only sequences produced by ImmunoSEQ had no quality scores, so filtering differed. Assay used: immunoSEQ multiplex PCR; TCRdb lists only in-frame clones, some missing. V, J and clone size were drawn from that table, and D and trimming were deduced from the DNA. In the table there are 2 million to 2.5 million clones, approximately 94% of which are singletons.

This TCR was sampled from a man younger than 35 in good health. Sequences were obtained from naive CD4+ T cells sorted from blood. Subset noted: CD45RA+ positively selected. This chain uses TRBV5-4 with TRBJ1-6, with 7 bases identical to TRBD1. Here the CDR3 reads CASSGTVSNSPLHF. The DNA for the CDR3 is TGTGCCAGCAGCGGGACAGTGAGTAATTCACCCCTCCACTTT.